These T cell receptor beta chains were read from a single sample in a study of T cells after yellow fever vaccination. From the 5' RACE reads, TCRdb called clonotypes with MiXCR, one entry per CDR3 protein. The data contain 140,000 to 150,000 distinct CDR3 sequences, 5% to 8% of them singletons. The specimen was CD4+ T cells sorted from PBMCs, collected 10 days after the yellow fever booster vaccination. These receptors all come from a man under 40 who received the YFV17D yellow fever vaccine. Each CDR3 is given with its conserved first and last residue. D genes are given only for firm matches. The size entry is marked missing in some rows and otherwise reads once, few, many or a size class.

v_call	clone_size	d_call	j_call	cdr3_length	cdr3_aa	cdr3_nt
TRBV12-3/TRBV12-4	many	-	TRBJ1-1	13	CASSPGRDTEAFF	TGTGCCAGCAGTCCGGGACGGGACACTGAAGCTTTCTTT
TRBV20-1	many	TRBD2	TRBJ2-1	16	CSAYTSAPRSYNEQFF	TGCAGTGCCTACACTAGCGCCCCTCGCTCCTACAATGAGCAGTTCTTC
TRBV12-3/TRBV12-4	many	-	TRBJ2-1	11	CASVSPGEQFF	TGTGCCAGCGTTTCGCCCGGTGAGCAGTTCTTC
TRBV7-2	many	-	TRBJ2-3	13	CASSFSSLDTQYF	TGTGCCAGCAGCTTTTCGTCATTGGATACGCAGTATTTT
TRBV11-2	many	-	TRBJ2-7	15	CASSLMGGPSYEQYF	TGTGCCAGCAGCTTAATGGGGGGACCCTCCTACGAGCAGTACTTC
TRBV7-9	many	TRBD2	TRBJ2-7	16	CASSFGLASGSSEQYF	TGTGCCAGCAGCTTTGGACTGGCTAGCGGGAGCTCCGAGCAGTACTTC
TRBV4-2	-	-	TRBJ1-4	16	CASGPGRGTKEEKLFF	TGTGCCAGCGGCCCCGGGCGCGGGACGAAGGAGGAAAAACTGTTTTTT
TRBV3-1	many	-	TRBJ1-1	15	CASSSLQGKNTEAFF	TGTGCCAGCAGCTCCTTGCAGGGGAAGAACACTGAAGCTTTCTTT
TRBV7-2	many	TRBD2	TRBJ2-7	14	CASSPISGIYEQYF	TGTGCCAGCAGCCCGATCAGCGGGATATACGAGCAGTACTTC
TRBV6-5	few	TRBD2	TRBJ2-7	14	CVTSLEGGGYEQYF	TGTGTCACCAGTCTGGAAGGCGGGGGGTACGAGCAGTACTTC
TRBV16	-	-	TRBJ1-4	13	CASSRANNEKLFF	TGTGCCAGCAGCCGGGCCAATAATGAAAAACTGTTTTTT
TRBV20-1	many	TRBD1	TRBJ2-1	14	CSALPGGLGNEQFF	TGCAGTGCTCTTCCAGGGGGCCTGGGCAATGAGCAGTTCTTC
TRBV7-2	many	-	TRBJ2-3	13	CASRPGSTDTQYF	TGTGCCAGCAGGCCTGGAAGCACAGATACGCAGTATTTT
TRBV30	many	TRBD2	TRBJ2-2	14	CAWSLLAGGGELFF	TGTGCCTGGAGTTTGCTAGCGGGAGGAGGGGAGCTGTTTTTT
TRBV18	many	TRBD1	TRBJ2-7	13	CASSYGQDNEQYF	TGTGCCAGCTCATACGGACAGGACAACGAGCAGTACTTC
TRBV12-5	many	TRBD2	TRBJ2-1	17	CASGLPASGRWGNEQFF	TGTGCTAGTGGTTTGCCCGCTAGCGGGAGGTGGGGTAATGAGCAGTTCTTC
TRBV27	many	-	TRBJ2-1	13	CASSSLPRSEQFF	TGTGCCAGCAGTTCCCTTCCTAGATCTGAGCAGTTCTTC
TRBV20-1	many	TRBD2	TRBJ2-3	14	CSAPPAGVDDTQYF	TGCAGTGCTCCGCCCGCGGGAGTTGACGATACGCAGTATTTT
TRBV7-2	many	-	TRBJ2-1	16	CASSYLTTNPYNEQFF	TGTGCCAGCAGCTATCTAACGACTAACCCCTACAATGAGCAGTTCTTC
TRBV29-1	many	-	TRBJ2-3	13	CSVEGANTDTQYF	TGCAGCGTTGAAGGCGCTAACACAGATACGCAGTATTTT
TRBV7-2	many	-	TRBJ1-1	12	CASSPSPKGAFF	TGTGCCAGCAGCCCGAGCCCCAAGGGAGCTTTCTTT
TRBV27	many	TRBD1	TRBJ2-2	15	CASSPLDRATGELFF	TGTGCCAGCAGTCCCTTGGACAGGGCGACCGGGGAGCTGTTTTTT
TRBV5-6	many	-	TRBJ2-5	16	CASSLGRGWDQETQYF	TGTGCCAGCAGCTTGGGACGGGGGTGGGACCAAGAGACCCAGTACTTC
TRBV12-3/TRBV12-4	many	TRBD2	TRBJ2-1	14	CASSLSGRRNEQFF	TGTGCCAGCAGTTTAAGCGGGAGAAGGAATGAGCAGTTCTTC
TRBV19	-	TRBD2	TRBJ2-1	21	CASTIRPRTSGSTREDNEQFF	TGTGCCAGTACCATCCGCCCCAGGACTAGCGGGTCAACCCGCGAGGACAATGAGCAGTTCTTC
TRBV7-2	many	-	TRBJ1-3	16	CASSLLGTNSGNTIYF	TGTGCCAGCAGCTTGCTCGGGACGAATTCTGGAAACACCATATATTTT
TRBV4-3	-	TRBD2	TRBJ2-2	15	CASSQGTSGSGELFF	TGCGCCAGCAGCCAAGGCACTAGCGGATCCGGGGAGCTGTTTTTT
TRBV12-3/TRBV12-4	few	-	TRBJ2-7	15	CASRTGNENQYEQYF	TGTGCCAGCCGGACGGGGAACGAGAATCAATACGAGCAGTACTTC
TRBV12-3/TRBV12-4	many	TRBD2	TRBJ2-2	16	CASSSAGGMASGELFF	TGTGCCAGCAGTTCTGCGGGAGGGATGGCATCCGGGGAGCTGTTTTTT
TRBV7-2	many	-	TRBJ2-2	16	CASSPRGGRNTGELFF	TGTGCCAGCAGCCCCCGTGGGGGCCGGAACACCGGGGAGCTGTTTTTT
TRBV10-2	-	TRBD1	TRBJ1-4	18	CASSEVRIGQGAPEKLFF	TGCGCCAGCAGTGAGGTTCGAATCGGACAGGGGGCTCCTGAAAAACTGTTTTTT
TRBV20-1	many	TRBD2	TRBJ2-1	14	CSARASGIYNEQFF	TGCAGTGCTCGGGCTAGCGGGATCTACAATGAGCAGTTCTTC
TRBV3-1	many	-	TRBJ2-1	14	CASSLGSAYNEQFF	TGTGCCAGCAGCCTTGGGTCCGCCTACAATGAGCAGTTCTTC
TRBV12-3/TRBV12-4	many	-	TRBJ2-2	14	CASKYDRTTGELFF	TGTGCCAGCAAATATGACAGAACCACCGGGGAGCTGTTTTTT
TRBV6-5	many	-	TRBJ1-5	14	CASSYSGEDQPQHF	TGTGCCAGCAGTTACTCGGGGGAGGATCAGCCCCAGCATTTT
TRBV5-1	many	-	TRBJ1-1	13	CASSFKVNTEAFF	TGCGCCAGCAGCTTTAAGGTGAACACTGAAGCTTTCTTT
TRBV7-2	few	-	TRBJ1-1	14	CASSLEPAGGSAFF	TGTGCCAGCAGCTTAGAGCCCGCGGGGGGCTCAGCTTTCTTT
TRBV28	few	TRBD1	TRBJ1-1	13	CAGRTGGRTEAFF	TGTGCCGGGCGGACAGGGGGAAGAACTGAAGCTTTCTTT
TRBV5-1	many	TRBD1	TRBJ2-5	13	CASSYRGVETQYF	TGCGCCAGCAGCTACAGGGGCGTGGAGACCCAGTACTTC
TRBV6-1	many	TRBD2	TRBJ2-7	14	CASSTGGTHYEQYF	TGTGCCAGCAGTACGGGGGGGACACACTACGAGCAGTACTTC